Listed below are T cell receptor beta chains from one sample, sequenced in a study of blood T cell repertoires in COVID-19. Repertoires were generated with immunoSEQ multiplex PCR, while TCRdb's copy carries only in-frame clones and drops some. Among tens of thousands of clones listed, approximately 87% were seen once. Source material: peripheral blood. These receptors came from a woman at least 80 years old with acute or convalescent COVID-19. The CDR3 runs from the conserved cysteine through the conserved F or W.

j_call,v_call,cdr3_aa
TRBJ2-1,TRBV14,CATSGWASGVNEQFF
TRBJ2-3,TRBV10-1,CASRASGPLDTQYF
TRBJ2-1,TRBV9,CASSTASGGSNEQFF
TRBJ2-1,TRBV15,CATSRERAPGEQFF
TRBJ2-5,TRBV19,CASSPGQRSQETQYF
TRBJ2-5,TRBV12-5,CASGSYRGETQYF
TRBJ2-7,TRBV5-4,CASSSQGPYEQYF
TRBJ1-6,TRBV6-5,CATMYSDLTRSPLHF
TRBJ2-1,TRBV6-6,CASSLSRDLSWEQFF
TRBJ2-1,TRBV10-3,CAISESAGGPDEQFF
TRBJ2-3,TRBV5-4,CASSVDRPSSTDTQYF
TRBJ2-5,TRBV5-1,CASSLGTPGETQYF
TRBJ2-1,TRBV12-1,CASNALRGYNEQFF
TRBJ1-1,TRBV2,CASSETGFNTEAFF
TRBJ1-1,TRBV10-3,CAISDRTGGVLGMNTEAFF